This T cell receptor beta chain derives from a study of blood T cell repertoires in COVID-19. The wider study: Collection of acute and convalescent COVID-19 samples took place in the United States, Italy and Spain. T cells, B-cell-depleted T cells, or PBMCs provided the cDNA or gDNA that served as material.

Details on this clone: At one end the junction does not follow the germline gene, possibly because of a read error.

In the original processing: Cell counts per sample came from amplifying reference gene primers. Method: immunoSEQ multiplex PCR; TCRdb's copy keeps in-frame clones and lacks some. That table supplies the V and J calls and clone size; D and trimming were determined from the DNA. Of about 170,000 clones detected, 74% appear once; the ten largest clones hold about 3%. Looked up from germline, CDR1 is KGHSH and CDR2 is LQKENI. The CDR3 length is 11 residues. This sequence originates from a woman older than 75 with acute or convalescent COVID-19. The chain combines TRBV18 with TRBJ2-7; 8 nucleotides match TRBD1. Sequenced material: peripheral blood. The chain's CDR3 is CASALEDRAIF. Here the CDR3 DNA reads TGTGCCAGCGCATTAGAGGACAGGGCGATCTTC.